This TCR beta chain was recorded in a study of T-cell reconstitution after alpha-beta-depleted transplantation in children. During its preparation, the TCRbeta library received unique molecular identifiers. From the PCR reads, TCRdb called clonotypes with MiXCR, one entry per CDR3 protein. The profile shows more than 450,000 distinct CDR3 sequences, 18% of them singletons. CDR1 and CDR2 (germline): SEHNR, FQNEAQ (reference sequence). Trimming took 5 bases from V and 6 from J; bases not matched to a gene: 8. The CDR3 is 14 residues long. This receptor was taken from a human donor who donated a stem cell graft to a child with acute lymphoblastic leukemia. The chain joins TRBV7-9 to TRBJ1-2; TRBD1 agrees at 8 bases. The sequencing here drew on PBMCs from the stem cell graft donor, taken from the stem cell graft. This CDR3 is CASSHRDRPDGYTF. CDR3 DNA sequence: TGTGCCAGCAGCCATAGGGACAGGCCAGATGGCTACACCTTC.